These T cell receptor beta chains were read from a single sample in a study of T cells in Graves' hyperthyroidism and ophthalmopathy. TCRdb fed the multiplex PCR reads into MiXCR, producing one record per CDR3 protein. The table has fewer than 650,000 distinct CDR3 sequences, 35% to 50% seen once; the top ten hold about two fifths. The specimen was peripheral blood or thyroid tissue (not recorded which). The receptor set was obtained from an adult woman with Graves' disease, either hyperthyroidism or ophthalmopathy (not recorded which). The CDR3 runs from the conserved cysteine through the conserved F or W.

j_gene	v_gene	CDR3aa
TRBJ2-7	TRBV11-3	CASRLATDAYEQYF
TRBJ1-6	TRBV7-9	CASSSTDRQNSPLHF
TRBJ1-1	TRBV19	CASSAGRVLNTEAFF
TRBJ2-6	TRBV12-3/TRBV12-4	CASSLPSGANVLTF
TRBJ1-2	TRBV7-9	CASSFRTDNYGYTF
TRBJ1-2	TRBV4-2	CVSSRDRNAFYGYTF
TRBJ2-5	TRBV7-9	CASSKPLAGVGQETQYF
TRBJ1-5	TRBV20-1	CSARGLAGNQPQHF
TRBJ2-2	TRBV10-2	CASRLARPGELFF
TRBJ2-7	TRBV7-9	CASSLKVGYEQYF
TRBJ1-2	TRBV29-1	CSSPQGRSYGYTF
TRBJ2-5	TRBV6-1	CASWGPEETQYF
TRBJ2-7	TRBV10-3	CAISKTGAYEQYF
TRBJ1-3	TRBV7-9	CASSSLGGSGNTIYF
TRBJ1-4	TRBV7-9	CASSQRIREKLFF
TRBJ2-5	TRBV10-3	CAISEQGVDQETQYF
TRBJ1-2	TRBV29-1	CSVEGGAEGYTF
TRBJ2-7	TRBV20-1	CSASGTRGRYEQYF
TRBJ2-3	TRBV12-3/TRBV12-4	CASTVGTSGTDTQYF
TRBJ1-1	TRBV25-1	CASSAREEFRDRESTEAFF
TRBJ2-7	TRBV18	CASSPLPSASYEQYF
TRBJ1-3	TRBV15	CATRIGGFSLRSGNTIYF
TRBJ2-5	TRBV20-1	CSARETASGGETQYF
TRBJ1-5	TRBV7-8	CASSVGNGGRQPQHF
TRBJ1-2	TRBV11-2	CASSPLGTKADYGYTF
TRBJ2-5	TRBV29-1	CSVATSGSPQETQYF
TRBJ2-1	TRBV20-1	CSARETSRRKQFF
TRBJ1-2	TRBV20-1	CSATATSGDDGYTF
TRBJ2-7	TRBV7-9	CAANPRRGHEQYF
TRBJ1-1	TRBV29-1	CGTVTENTEAFF
TRBJ1-2	TRBV4-1	CASSLSVSSFGHTF
TRBJ1-3	TRBV7-9	CASSGEKGNTIYF
TRBJ2-3	TRBV2	CASRIQGARGDTQYF
TRBJ2-7	TRBV29-1	CSVTTGQGSYEQYF
TRBJ1-6	TRBV5-5	CASRAMNSPLHF
TRBJ2-7	TRBV24-1	CATSDAGQGYEQYF
TRBJ1-1	TRBV9	CASSVGTGSGGSTEAFF
TRBJ1-2	TRBV29-1	CSVEGAEGYTF
TRBJ1-1	TRBV2	CASRDSRMNTEAFF
TRBJ1-3	TRBV20-1	CSASRDSGNTIYF
TRBJ1-1	TRBV7-2	CASSPWGGTEAFF
TRBJ1-4	TRBV10-3	CAISERGGEKLFF
TRBJ1-2	TRBV20-1	CSARQGVGGYTF
TRBJ1-1	TRBV12-5	CASALRVGEAFF
TRBJ2-5	TRBV20-1	CSAAIGPPRTQYF
TRBJ1-3	TRBV30	CAWDGMASSGNTIYF
TRBJ1-4	TRBV9	CASSAEGRSEKLFF
TRBJ2-6	TRBV2	CASSEFSGRRGANVLTF